This TCR beta chain derives from a study of regulatory dendritic cells for organ transplantation. V gave up 1 base and J gave up 9 bases, with 15 bases separating them. There are 14 residues in the CDR3. Germline V gene data show CDR1 as MNHNS and CDR2 as SASEGT. The count of this clone is one. Measured with immunoSEQ multiplex PCR; TCRdb has only the in-frame clones, and not every one. The table lists 29,000 or so clones, around 79% of them singletons. The rearrangement joins TRBV6-1 to TRBJ1-1, with D hard to call. The source is a human donor in good health. Input material: memory CD4+ T cells from blood. The subset was: CD45RO+ memory T cells. The CDR3 DNA reads TGTGCCAGCAGTGAAGTAGGGCAACTAGACCAAGCTTTCTTT. It codes for CASSEVGQLDQAFF.